These 27 T cell receptor beta chains share one sample of origin, sequenced in a study of shared clonotypes between healthy human individuals (TCRdb year 2020). The protocol used for the library was the immunoSEQ multiplex PCR assay. Here the immuneACCESS table is served through TCRdb, limited to in-frame sequences with V and J called. Missing clones are a known gap in these copies; in checked studies unresolved V genes cover under half, and the rest lacks a known reason. The sample profile shows about 100,000 clones; over 40% of them were found once. The ten most abundant clones make up about 15% of the sample. The sample consisted of PBMCs. These receptors originate from a woman aged 35 to 49 in good health. Some clones in this sample may be carry-over from other donors' samples.

At least ten counts were recorded for this clone. The chain combines TRBV7-9 with TRBJ2-1; D not resolved. The CDR3 is 13 amino acids. Germline V gene lookup returns CDR1 SEHNR and CDR2 FQNEAQ (reference sequence). Trimming left V 6 bases short and J 8 bases short, with 14 bases between. The CDR3: CASSPPVEDEQFF. As DNA, the CDR3 is TGTGCCAGCAGTCCGCCAGTAGAGGATGAGCAGTTCTTC.

This chain links TRBV21-1 with TRBJ2-7. TRBV21-1 is designated a pseudogene. There are 18 residues in the CDR3. The CDR3, as DNA: TGTGCCAGCAGCAAAGCGGGGGGCGCCTGGGTTATCAGTTACGAGCAGTACTTC. This translates into CASSKAGGAWVISYEQYF.

The genes are TRBV29-1 and TRBJ2-7; 16 positions match TRBD2. CDR3 length equals 15 residues. V trimming: 7 bases; J trimming: 4 bases; junction bases outside the gene matches: 7. Germline V CDR1 and CDR2: SQVTM, ANQGSEA. In DNA, the CDR3 is TGCAGCGCCCTAGGGACTAGCGGGAGGGATTACGAGCAGTACTTC. It yields the protein CSALGTSGRDYEQYF.

The chain employs TRBV18 and TRBJ2-5; no clear D. The CDR3 spans 12 residues. The V end lost 3 bases, the J end lost 2 bases, and 4 bases lay between the germline ends. Germline lookup yields CDR1 KGHSH and CDR2 LQKENI. The CDR3 DNA is TGTGCCAGCTCACCGGAACAAGAGACCCAGTACTTC. Amino acids: CASSPEQETQYF.

Comments on this clone: This sequence may be a read error, since a much larger clone differs from it by one base. The sample holds other DNA sequences that translate to the same CDR3. V is TRBV6-6 and J is TRBJ2-5, with 12 bases fitting TRBD2. Germline lookup yields CDR1 MNHNY and CDR2 SVGAGI (reference sequence). This CDR3 spans 16 amino acids. CDR3 in DNA: TGCGCCAGCAGTTACAAGAGACTAGCGGGAGCGGAGACCCAGTACTTC. Amino acid sequence: CASSYKRLAGAETQYF.

The J gene is TRBJ2-1, the V gene TRBV29-1; D perhaps matches TRBD2 (5 bases). This CDR3 region has 14 residues. V lost 4 bases to trimming and J lost 6 bases, with 16 bases between them. CDR1 is SQVTM and CDR2 is ANQGSEA in the germline V gene. This CDR3 reads CSVVLQLASNEQFF. Written as DNA, the CDR3 is TGCAGCGTTGTCCTACAGCTAGCCTCCAATGAGCAGTTCTTC.

The chain couples TRBV4-1 to TRBJ2-7, with D possibly TRBD1 on 6 matching bases. The length of the CDR3 is 16 residues. The germline V and J ends were trimmed by 4 bases and 3 bases, with 19 bases remaining between them. Per the germline V gene, CDR1 is MGHRA and CDR2 is YSYEKL. Here the CDR3 DNA reads TGCGCCAGCAGCCCTACCCCCGACAGGACCCACTACGAGCAGTACTTC. Translation gives CASSPTPDRTHYEQYF.

This CDR3 reads CASSSPSELMYF. In DNA, the CDR3 is TGTGCCAGCAGCTCCCCTAGCGAACTGATGTACTTC. The chain has TRBV25-1 and TRBJ2-7, with a weak D call TRBD2 (6 bases). The CDR3 consists of 12 residues. The V gene's germline CDR1 is MGHDK and CDR2 SYGVNS. Trimming left V 6 bases short and J 12 bases short, with 18 bases between.

This clone appeared a few times. V usage is TRBV27 and J usage is TRBJ2-1; TRBD1 matches 8 bases. The germline V gene has CDR1 MNHEY and CDR2 SMNVEV (reference sequence). Trimming at V came to 6 bases and at J to 5 bases, leaving 15 bases not matched to a gene. There are 17 residues in the CDR3. The CDR3 spells CASRRGQGAQKDNEQFF. The CDR3 DNA is TGTGCCAGCAGGAGGGGCCAGGGGGCCCAAAAGGACAATGAGCAGTTCTTC.

This clone occurred a few times. This chain connects TRBV4-1 to TRBJ2-5; the match to TRBD2 covers 12 bases. The V gene end was trimmed by 3 bases and the J gene end by 4 bases; junction bases not matched to a gene: 15. This CDR3 has 19 amino acids. Germline lookup yields CDR1 MGHRA and CDR2 YSYEKL. The CDR3 spells CASSQSPHTLAGGGETQYF. CDR3 nucleotides: TGCGCCAGCAGCCAGTCCCCCCACACACTAGCGGGAGGAGGAGAGACCCAGTACTTC.

There are a few counts of this clone. The chain couples TRBV2 to TRBJ2-6; D is uncertain. This CDR3 contains 15 residues. V was pared by 6 bases and J by 3 bases, with 12 bases between. From germline, CDR1 is SNHLY and CDR2 FYNNEI. CDR3 residues: CASSAIRSGANVLTF. DNA for the CDR3: TGTGCCAGCAGCGCCATTAGAAGTGGGGCCAACGTCCTGACTTTC.

The DNA for the CDR3 is TGTGCCAGCAGCCCAGCAGGAGGCAGTGGTTACGAGCAGTACTTC. Translation gives CASSPAGGSGYEQYF. This rearrangement joins TRBV27 to TRBJ2-5, with D possibly being TRBD2 (5 bases). The end of the DNA fits TRBJ2-7 better, so the J call may be wrong. Germline CDR1 reads MNHEY; CDR2 reads SMNVEV (reference sequence). The length of the CDR3 is 15 residues.

This chain joins TRBV30 and TRBJ1-1; possibly TRBD1 for D (6 bases). Germline-derived CDR1 and CDR2 are GTSNPN and SVGIG (reference sequence). V lost 2 bases, J lost 2 bases, and 9 bases lay in between. CDR3 length equals 13 residues. DNA for the CDR3: TGTGCCTGGAGTTGGGACATTAACACTGAAGCTTTCTTT. The encoded protein is CAWSWDINTEAFF.

With regard to this clone: The identical CDR3 is also encoded by other nucleotide sequences in the sample. The rearrangement joins TRBV5-1 to TRBJ2-1; 10 positions agree with TRBD2. The V and J ends lost 0 bases and 3 bases, in that order; junction bases with no gene match: 6. CDR3 size: 17 residues. Germline CDR1 and CDR2: SGHRS and YFSETQ. CDR3 coding DNA: TGCGCCAGCAGCTTGGAGGCTAGCGGGAGTAGCTACAATGAGCAGTTCTTC. The encoded protein is CASSLEASGSSYNEQFF.

This clone was detected only a few times. This chain links TRBV11-2 with TRBJ2-7; D not certain. With 5 bases removed from V and 6 bases from J, the gap between germline ends came to 8 bases. CDR1 is SGHAT, CDR2 FQNNGV, per germline. This CDR3 region has 11 residues. The CDR3 region has the DNA TGTGCCAGCAGCCAACTGACCGAGCAGTACTTC. Its protein product is CASSQLTEQYF.

V is TRBV7-8 and J is TRBJ2-2; D gene uncertain. V lost 5 bases, J lost 1 base, and 11 bases lay in between. Germline V gives CDR1 SGHVS, CDR2 FQNEAQ. This CDR3 has 15 amino acids. The DNA of the CDR3 is TGTGCCAGCAGCCCACGGACGGTGAACACCGGGGAGCTGTTTTTT. Its translation: CASSPRTVNTGELFF.

This clone was seen repeatedly, ten times or more. This chain connects TRBV4-3 to TRBJ1-2; weak D call: TRBD1 (5 bases). CDR1 and CDR2 (germline): LGHNA, YSLEER. Trimming removed 0 bases from V and 2 bases from J, with 10 bases in between. The CDR3 length is 15 residues. The CDR3 nucleotides are TGCGCCAGCAGCCAAGATCCGTGGGGGAACTATGGCTACACCTTC. This sequence encodes CASSQDPWGNYGYTF.

This clone appeared a few times. The chain recombines TRBV6-6 with TRBJ1-2; 9 bases agree with TRBD1. The junction had 8 bases not matched to a gene; V was cut back by 2 bases and J by 10 bases. Germline assignment: CDR1 MNHNY and CDR2 SVGAGI (reference sequence). The CDR3 has 14 residues. The CDR3 loop is CASSYPGQGNDYTF. CDR3 in DNA: TGTGCCAGCAGTTACCCGGGACAGGGAAATGACTACACCTTC.

The CDR3: CASSLEFSLGELFF. CDR3 nucleotides: TGTGCCAGCAGCTTAGAGTTTAGCCTCGGGGAGCTGTTTTTT. The chain couples TRBV7-9 to TRBJ2-2; no clear D gene. V lost 1 base and J 7 bases, leaving 10 bases between the germline ends. The germline V gene has CDR1 SEHNR and CDR2 FQNEAQ (reference sequence). CDR3 length: 14 residues. Complete variable domain (other parts from reference TRBV7-9 and TRBJ2-2): DTGVSQNPRHKITKRGQNVTFRCDPISEHNRLYWYRQTLGQGPEFLTYFQNEAQLEKSRLLSDRFSAERPKGSFSTLEIQRTEQGDSAMYLCASSLEFSLGELFFGEGSRLTVL.

This clone appeared a few times. The V and J genes are TRBV5-6 and TRBJ1-3; TRBD1 matches 9 bases. The germline CDR1 and CDR2 sequences are SGHDT and YYEEEE. This CDR3 has 15 amino acids. The V gene end was trimmed by 5 bases and the J gene end by 1 base; junction bases not matched to a gene: 4. CDR3 residues: CASSSGTGSGNTIYF. In DNA form, the CDR3 reads TGTGCCAGCAGTTCCGGGACAGGGTCTGGAAACACCATATATTTT.

Ten or more counts support this clone. Just one base apart from a much larger clone, this may be a read error. Other DNA sequences of this sample code for an identical CDR3. The chain recombines TRBV30 with TRBJ2-3; 7 bases align to TRBD2. Germline values: CDR1 GTSNPN, CDR2 SVGIG (reference sequence). The CDR3 is 12 amino acids. The CDR3 DNA is TGTGCCTGGAGTATAGGACTAGTGGGTTCTTCTTTT. Protein product: CAWSIGLVGSSF.

This clone was picked up one time. The chain carries TRBV28 and TRBJ1-2; D gene uncertain. V lost 5 bases and J lost 7, with 17 bases in between. Germline V gives CDR1 MDHEN, CDR2 SYDVKM. The CDR3 extends over 14 amino acids. CDR3 loop: CASSPPPAGFGYTF. CDR3 nucleotide sequence: TGTGCCAGCAGTCCCCCCCCCGCTGGGTTTGGCTACACCTTC.

V and J are TRBV9 and TRBJ1-2, with 8 bases lining up with TRBD1. With V trimmed by 2 bases and J by 2 bases, 5 bases remained unmatched. Germline V gene data show CDR1 as SGDLS and CDR2 as YYNGEE. This CDR3 is 15 amino acids long. The CDR3, as DNA: TGTGCCAGCAGCGTGGGGGACAGGCACAACTATGGCTACACCTTC. Translating gives CASSVGDRHNYGYTF.

The rearrangement uses TRBV28 and TRBJ2-7; TRBD2 matches at 11 bases. V was pared by 0 bases and J by 6 bases, with 10 bases of the junction left unmatched. The CDR3 totals 17 residues. Germline values: CDR1 MDHEN, CDR2 SYDVKM. This chain's CDR3 is CASSLWGSGRANGEQYF. The CDR3 coding sequence is TGTGCCAGCAGTTTATGGGGTAGCGGGAGGGCCAATGGCGAGCAGTACTTC.

This clone has a count of ten or more. Other DNA sequences in the same sample also yield this CDR3. The chain joins TRBV5-1 to TRBJ2-7, with a weak D call TRBD2 (6 bases). V lost 2 bases to trimming and J lost 1 base, with 10 bases between them. Germline V gene data show CDR1 as SGHRS and CDR2 as YFSETQ. This CDR3 spans 14 amino acids. DNA for the CDR3: TGCGCCAGCAGCTTTGGAGGGCGTTCCTACGAGCAGTACTTC. This codes for CASSFGGRSYEQYF. The full variable domain, in which reference TRBV5-1 and TRBJ2-7 provide the parts outside the CDR3, is KAGVTQTPRYLIKTRGQQVTLSCSPISGHRSVSWYQQTPGQGLQFLFEYFSETQRNKGNFPGRFSGRQFSNSRSEMNVSTLELGDSALYLCASSFGGRSYEQYFGPGTRLTVT.

The V and J genes are TRBV23-1 and TRBJ2-5, with D perhaps given as TRBD1 or TRBD2 (6 bases each). The end of the DNA is better explained by TRBJ2-7, so the J call may be wrong. TRBV23-1 is recorded as an ORF, its role being uncertain. The CDR3 runs to 13 residues. The CDR3 nucleotides are TGCGCCAGCACCCAGGGGAGGTGCTACGAGCAGTACTTC. Encoded protein: CASTQGRCYEQYF.

With regard to this clone: One end of the junction is discordant with germline, which a read error may explain. This sample includes further DNA sequences coding for the same CDR3. The rearrangement uses TRBV5-1 and TRBJ2-7, with 7 bases aligning to TRBD1. The CDR3 is made up of 15 amino acids. In germline, CDR1 is SGHRS, CDR2 YFSETQ. The CDR3 reads CASSHRDSSSYEQYF. The DNA of the CDR3 is TGTGCCAGCAGCCATCGGGACAGTAGCTCCTACGAGCAGTACTTC.